The clone carrying this T cell receptor (beta chain) showed up many times. This entry belongs to a study of response to subunit inactivated influenza vaccine. MiXCR, applied by TCRdb to the RT-PCR reads, yields one record per CDR3 protein. Of fewer than 250,000 distinct CDR3 sequences listed, 14% are singletons. The sample consisted of CD8+ T cells sorted from PBMCs, taken 5 days after vaccination. The clonotype comes from a man aged 45 to 65 who received an inactivated influenza vaccine.

Here the CDR3 DNA reads TGCGCCAGCAGCTCTTTTATTCCAGGGGATGGCGAGCAGTACTTC. As protein: CASSSFIPGDGEQYF. This chain uses TRBV4-1 with TRBJ2-7; weak D call: TRBD1 (6 bases). Trimming removed 5 bases at V and 6 bases at J, with 20 bases between. CDR1 is MGHRA and CDR2 is YSYEKL in the germline V gene. CDR3 size: 15 residues.